These T cell receptor beta chains were read from a single sample in a study of neurological immune-mediated disorders. TCRdb independently ran MiXCR on the 5' RACE reads; one entry per CDR3 protein. The data contain around 47,000 distinct CDR3 sequences, roughly 13% of them singletons. The sequenced material came from PBMCs. The receptors were gathered from a female donor in good health. Both conserved end residues are part of each CDR3. Fields, in order: V gene, D gene, J gene, clone size, CDR3 DNA, CDR3 protein. A D gene is named only where the DNA matches it firmly. Clone size, where shown, is once, few, many, or a class for clones that have expanded.

V: TRBV15; D: NA; J: TRBJ2-2; size: many; DNA: TGTGCCACCAGAGAGACAGTTAACACCGGGGAGCTGTTTTTT; CDR3: CATRETVNTGELFF
V: TRBV5-6; D: TRBD1; J: TRBJ1-1; size: many; DNA: TGTGCCAGCAGCTTCGCAGGACAGGCGGGGAAAACTGAAGCTTTCTTT; CDR3: CASSFAGQAGKTEAFF
V: TRBV9; D: NA; J: TRBJ2-7; size: many; DNA: TGTGCCAGCAGCGCGGGACTCAGCTCCTACGAGCAGTACTTC; CDR3: CASSAGLSSYEQYF
V: TRBV6-5; D: NA; J: TRBJ2-7; size: many; DNA: TGTGCCAGCAGCAGGGGGGGATACGAGCAGTACTTC; CDR3: CASSRGGYEQYF
V: TRBV10-2; D: NA; J: TRBJ2-3; size: many; DNA: TGCGCCAGCAGCGGACCAAGGACAGATACGCAGTATTTT; CDR3: CASSGPRTDTQYF
V: TRBV4-1; D: NA; J: TRBJ2-1; size: many; DNA: TGCGCCAGCAGCCAGGGTCCAGGGGTAAATGAGCAGTTCTTC; CDR3: CASSQGPGVNEQFF
V: TRBV12-3/TRBV12-4; D: TRBD1; J: TRBJ2-3; size: many; DNA: TGTGCCAGCAGTCCCCGGACAGGGCGGTCCACAGATACGCAGTATTTT; CDR3: CASSPRTGRSTDTQYF
V: TRBV3-1; D: NA; J: TRBJ2-1; size: many; DNA: TGTGCCAGCAGCCAAGATGGCCGGAATGAGCAGTTCTTC; CDR3: CASSQDGRNEQFF
V: TRBV5-1; D: TRBD1; J: TRBJ1-1; size: NA; DNA: TGCGCCAGCAGCTCTACCGGGACAGTAAACACTGAAGCTTTCTTT; CDR3: CASSSTGTVNTEAFF
V: TRBV20-1; D: TRBD2; J: TRBJ2-1; size: many; DNA: TGCAGTGCTAGAGACAGCGCGGGGGTCCCTGAGCAGTTCTTC; CDR3: CSARDSAGVPEQFF
V: TRBV12-5; D: NA; J: TRBJ1-5; size: many; DNA: TGTGCTAGTGCCCAGAATTCTGGCAATCAGCCCCAGCATTTT; CDR3: CASAQNSGNQPQHF
V: TRBV6-2/TRBV6-3; D: TRBD2; J: TRBJ2-1; size: few; DNA: TGTGCCAGCAGTTACTCTCGAACTAGCGGGAACAATGAGCAGTTCTTC; CDR3: CASSYSRTSGNNEQFF
V: TRBV2; D: TRBD1; J: TRBJ1-2; size: many; DNA: TGTGCCAGCAGTGTTCTGGACAGGGGGAACTATGGCTACACCTTC; CDR3: CASSVLDRGNYGYTF
V: TRBV30; D: NA; J: TRBJ1-5; size: many; DNA: TGTGCCTGGAGGAAATCGTCGGCTTCGGGCAATCAGCCCCAGCATTTT; CDR3: CAWRKSSASGNQPQHF
V: TRBV20-1; D: TRBD1; J: TRBJ2-1; size: many; DNA: TGCAGTGCTCCCCAACCCGGGACAGGGTTGAACAATGAGCAGTTCTTC; CDR3: CSAPQPGTGLNNEQFF
V: TRBV5-1; D: TRBD2; J: TRBJ2-1; size: many; DNA: TGCGCCAGCAGACGGAATACCCCGACTAGCGGACCTTACAATGAGCAGTTCTTC; CDR3: CASRRNTPTSGPYNEQFF
V: TRBV3-1; D: TRBD1; J: TRBJ1-4; size: many; DNA: TGTGCCAGCAGCCCCAGTACAGGGGGCGGGAATGAAAAACTGTTTTTT; CDR3: CASSPSTGGGNEKLFF
V: TRBV6-5; D: TRBD2; J: TRBJ2-1; size: many; DNA: TGTGCCAGCAGTTCCGGGACTAGCGGGAGCAATGAGCAGTTCTTC; CDR3: CASSSGTSGSNEQFF
V: TRBV4-1; D: NA; J: TRBJ1-1; size: many; DNA: TGCGCCAGCAGCCAAGGTGAATGGAAGGAACTTGAAGCTTTCTTT; CDR3: CASSQGEWKELEAFF
V: TRBV11-2; D: TRBD2; J: TRBJ2-7; size: many; DNA: TGTGCCAGCAGCTTAGATCATGGGACTAGCGCCTACGAGCAGTACTTC; CDR3: CASSLDHGTSAYEQYF
V: TRBV4-2; D: NA; J: TRBJ1-5; size: few; DNA: TGTGCCAGCAGCCAAGATTCGAAAGGAGACAATCAGCCCCAGCATTTT; CDR3: CASSQDSKGDNQPQHF
V: TRBV7-9; D: NA; J: TRBJ2-3; size: many; DNA: TGTGCCAGCAGCGGTCGACAAACAGATACGCAGTATTTT; CDR3: CASSGRQTDTQYF
V: TRBV20-1; D: NA; J: TRBJ2-1; size: few; DNA: TGCAGTGCTAGAGATACCTGGGGGCGGGATCCTTACAATGAGCAGTTCTTC; CDR3: CSARDTWGRDPYNEQFF
V: TRBV7-2; D: TRBD1; J: TRBJ2-7; size: many; DNA: TGTGCCAGCAGCTTAGTTTCCGGGACAGAAAACGAGCAGTACTTC; CDR3: CASSLVSGTENEQYF
V: TRBV4-2; D: TRBD1; J: TRBJ1-2; size: many; DNA: TGTGCCAGCAGCCAAGATCTACAGGGGCTCTATGGCTACACCTTC; CDR3: CASSQDLQGLYGYTF
V: TRBV5-1; D: NA; J: TRBJ1-2; size: many; DNA: TGCGCCAGCAGCCCACCGACACCTTATGGCTACACCTTC; CDR3: CASSPPTPYGYTF
V: TRBV10-3; D: NA; J: TRBJ2-7; size: many; DNA: TGTGCCATCAGTGATCAGAGTGGTTACGAGCAGTACTTC; CDR3: CAISDQSGYEQYF
V: TRBV27; D: NA; J: TRBJ2-7; size: many; DNA: TGTGCCAGCAGTTTAGGTCGAGCTTCCTACGAGCAGTACTTC; CDR3: CASSLGRASYEQYF
V: TRBV20-1; D: NA; J: TRBJ2-3; size: many; DNA: TGCAGTGCTATATTCCGGCACACAGATACGCAGTATTTT; CDR3: CSAIFRHTDTQYF
V: TRBV20-1; D: TRBD2; J: TRBJ2-7; size: many; DNA: TGCAGTGCTAGCGGGAGGGCCCTGGGGGAGCAGTACTTC; CDR3: CSASGRALGEQYF
V: TRBV20-1; D: NA; J: TRBJ2-3; size: many; DNA: TGCAGTGCTAGAGAAGGAGATACGCAGTATTTT; CDR3: CSAREGDTQYF
V: TRBV9; D: NA; J: TRBJ1-1; size: many; DNA: TGTGCCAGCAGCGGAGGATGGAACACTGAAGCTTTCTTT; CDR3: CASSGGWNTEAFF
V: TRBV5-1; D: NA; J: TRBJ2-7; size: many; DNA: TGCGCCAGCAGCTCCTCTGTTTCTCTCCCCTACGAGCAGTACTTC; CDR3: CASSSSVSLPYEQYF
V: TRBV4-2; D: NA; J: TRBJ2-7; size: many; DNA: TGTGCCAGCAGCCCGTCCGGGACCCTCTACGAGCAGTACTTC; CDR3: CASSPSGTLYEQYF
V: TRBV6-5; D: NA; J: TRBJ1-5; size: many; DNA: TGTGCCAGCAGCACTACAGGGTCAGCCCAGCATTTT; CDR3: CASSTTGSAQHF
V: TRBV7-2; D: NA; J: TRBJ2-3; size: many; DNA: TGTGCCAGCAGCTTATTAGTCGGCGCAGATACGCAGTATTTT; CDR3: CASSLLVGADTQYF
V: TRBV20-1; D: TRBD1; J: TRBJ2-3; size: many; DNA: TGCAGTGCTAGAGCGGTTGGCAGGGGGCTGGGCACAGATACGCAGTATTTT; CDR3: CSARAVGRGLGTDTQYF
V: TRBV12-3/TRBV12-4; D: NA; J: TRBJ2-3; size: many; DNA: TGTGCCAGCAGTAAAGTAAGCACAGATACGCAGTATTTT; CDR3: CASSKVSTDTQYF
V: TRBV20-1; D: NA; J: TRBJ1-2; size: many; DNA: TGCAGTGCCTTTGGGACGGAATACTATGGCTACACCTTC; CDR3: CSAFGTEYYGYTF
V: TRBV12-3/TRBV12-4; D: NA; J: TRBJ1-1; size: many; DNA: TGTGCCAGCTCAGTTGTGGGGACCGGGGGGCCCACTGAAGCTTTCTTT; CDR3: CASSVVGTGGPTEAFF
V: TRBV3-1; D: TRBD2; J: TRBJ2-5; size: many; DNA: TGTGCCAGCAGGAGGGGGGCGGGAGGCGAGACCCAGTACTTC; CDR3: CASRRGAGGETQYF
V: TRBV12-3/TRBV12-4; D: TRBD1; J: TRBJ2-4; size: many; DNA: TGTGCCAGCAACCACAGGGGAGCCAAAAACATTCAGTACTTC; CDR3: CASNHRGAKNIQYF
V: TRBV5-1; D: NA; J: TRBJ1-1; size: many; DNA: TGCGCCAGCAGCTTGGAATGGCCGGGGGGGGAGACTGAAGCTTTCTTT; CDR3: CASSLEWPGGETEAFF
V: TRBV5-1; D: TRBD1; J: TRBJ1-4; size: many; DNA: TGCGCCAGCAGCACGACAGGGCTAGCTCGAGAAAAACTGTTTTTT; CDR3: CASSTTGLAREKLFF
V: TRBV6-5; D: TRBD2; J: TRBJ2-7; size: many; DNA: TGTGCCAGCAGTTTTGGGTCAGGACTAGCGGGGGGCCTACACTACGAGCAGTACTTC; CDR3: CASSFGSGLAGGLHYEQYF
V: TRBV20-1; D: NA; J: TRBJ1-4; size: many; DNA: TGCAGTGCCGATGGGGGGAGGGAATCCCCAACTAATGAAAAACTGTTTTTT; CDR3: CSADGGRESPTNEKLFF
V: TRBV12-3/TRBV12-4; D: NA; J: TRBJ1-2; size: few; DNA: TGTGCCAGCCGCGGGGCGGCTTATGGCTACACCTTC; CDR3: CASRGAAYGYTF
V: TRBV5-1; D: TRBD1; J: TRBJ1-1; size: many; DNA: TGCGCCAGCAGCCGAAGTAACAGGGGCACGAACACTGAAGCTTTCTTT; CDR3: CASSRSNRGTNTEAFF